The 24 T cell receptor beta chains below come from one sample, sequenced in a study of T cell repertoires in cytomegalovirus infection. TCRdb reanalysed the reads using MiXCR and keeps one entry per CDR3 protein. The repertoire holds hundreds of thousands of distinct CDR3 sequences, with about a sixth as singletons. The sequenced sample consisted of PBMCs. The receptors were gathered from a human donor in good health (CMV status not recorded). Some clones in this sample may be carry-over from other donors' samples.

This clonotype was seen more than once but under ten times. This rearrangement joins TRBV7-2 to TRBJ2-2; no clear D. The CDR3 loop spans 13 amino acids. CDR1 is SGHTA and CDR2 is FQGNSA in the germline V gene. The germline V and J ends were trimmed by 5 bases and 4 bases, with 8 bases remaining between them. This chain's CDR3 is CASSLDPTGELFF. The CDR3 DNA reads TGTGCCAGCAGCCTCGACCCCACCGGGGAGCTGTTTTTT. Filled out from reference TRBV7-2 and TRBJ2-2, the complete variable domain reads GAGVSQSPSNKVTEKGKDVELRCDPISGHTALYWYRQSLGQGLEFLIYFQGNSAPDKSGLPSDRFSAERTGGSVSTLTIQRTQQEDSAVYLCASSLDPTGELFFGEGSRLTVL.

The count of this clonotype is one. One end of the junction varies from germline; a read error may be responsible. The rearrangement joins TRBV7-7 to TRBJ2-1, with D possibly TRBD2 on 6 matching bases. Germline V CDR1 and CDR2: SSHAT, FNYEAQ (reference sequence). The CDR3 is 14 residues long. CDR3 coding DNA: TGTGCTAGCAGCTTAGGGACTGGCCTCGGTGAGCAGTTCTTC. It codes for CASSLGTGLGEQFF. The variable domain in full, with the rest retrieved from reference TRBV7-7 and TRBJ2-1, is GAGVSQSPRYKVTKRGQDVTLRCDPISSHATLYWYQQALGQGPEFLTYFNYEAQPDKSGLPSDRFSAERPEGSISTLTIQRTEQRDSAMYRCASSLGTGLGEQFFGPGTRLTVL.

The rearrangement links TRBV4-2 to TRBJ2-7; 7 nucleotides align to TRBD1. Trimming removed 4 bases from V and 2 bases from J; junction bases left unmatched: 5. Germline CDR1 is LGHNA and CDR2 is YNFKEQ. The CDR3 covers 14 residues. CDR3 in DNA: TGTGCCAGCAGCCGGGACACAGGGGCCTACGAGCAGTACTTC. Protein: CASSRDTGAYEQYF.

This clonotype was observed many times. The genes are TRBV6-1 and TRBJ2-1; D perhaps matches TRBD2 (5 bases). The CDR3 has 17 amino acids. V was pared by 4 bases and J by 0 bases, with 16 bases between. Looked up from germline, CDR1 is MNHNS and CDR2 is SASEGT. CDR3 region: CASSVTVPRGSYNEQFF. CDR3 sequence (DNA): TGTGCCAGCAGTGTTACAGTTCCCCGGGGCTCCTACAATGAGCAGTTCTTC.

V is TRBV28 and J is TRBJ2-7, with 8 bases identical to TRBD2. V lost 5 bases to trimming and J lost 6 bases; unmatched junction nucleotides: 12. Per the germline V gene, CDR1 is MDHEN and CDR2 is SYDVKM. The CDR3 length is 15 residues. The CDR3 is CASSTGGGQWAEQYF. In nucleotides, the CDR3 is TGTGCCAGCAGTACGGGAGGGGGGCAGTGGGCCGAGCAGTACTTC.

At least ten counts were recorded for this clonotype. V usage is TRBV12-3 or TRBV12-4 and J usage is TRBJ1-5; 8 bases fit TRBD1. The ends lost 6 bases at V and 6 bases at J; junction bases unmatched: 10. The CDR3 spans 15 residues. As DNA, the CDR3 is TGTGCCAGCAGACCTACAGGGGGGCGTGCTCAGCCCCAGCATTTT. Translation: CASRPTGGRAQPQHF.

This clonotype was observed a handful of times. The rearrangement joins TRBV12-3 or TRBV12-4 to TRBJ1-1; possible D gene TRBD1, 6 bases. With 3 bases removed from V and 3 bases from J, the gap between germline ends came to 14 bases. The CDR3 has 15 amino acids. The CDR3 is CASSFRGGGDTEAFF. The CDR3 DNA reads as TGTGCCAGCAGTTTCCGGGGGGGCGGCGACACTGAAGCTTTCTTT.

In this sample, this clonotype turned up many times. This chain links TRBV6-1 with TRBJ2-3; possible D gene TRBD1, 5 bases. Deletions cut 4 bases from V and 1 base from J, with 12 bases between. This CDR3 has 15 residues. Germline loops: CDR1 MNHNS, CDR2 SASEGT. CDR3 sequence (DNA): TGTGCCAGCAGTGTAACGCAGGGCGGCACAGATACGCAGTATTTT. Translation gives CASSVTQGGTDTQYF.

This sequence joins TRBV7-9 and TRBJ1-1; D remains unclear. V was pared by 8 bases and J by 2 bases, with 15 bases between. Germline-derived CDR1 and CDR2 are SEHNR and FQNEAQ (reference sequence). This CDR3 region has 14 residues. Here the CDR3 reads CASAITAVNTEAFF. In DNA, the CDR3 is TGTGCCAGCGCTATAACGGCGGTAAACACTGAAGCTTTCTTT.

The chain joins TRBV6-6 to TRBJ1-5; possibly TRBD1 for D (6 bases). Germline values: CDR1 MNHNY, CDR2 SVGAGI (reference sequence). Trimming cost V 0 bases and J 1 base, with 19 bases left between them. There are 19 residues in the CDR3. The CDR3 DNA reads as TGTGCCAGCAGTTACTCAGGAGGGGGGCAAGTTGTCAGCAATCAGCCCCAGCATTTT. Translation gives CASSYSGGGQVVSNQPQHF.

The table lists this clonotype with a few counts. CDR3 in amino acids: CASSLSENGYTF. CDR3 DNA: TGTGCCAGCAGTTTATCGGAGAATGGCTACACCTTC. The chain has TRBV12-3 or TRBV12-4 and TRBJ1-2; D ambiguous. The CDR3 has 12 amino acids. The ends were cut back, 2 bases at V and 6 bases at J, with 7 bases in the middle.

The V gene is TRBV6-2 or TRBV6-3, the J gene TRBJ1-6; D remains ambiguous. This CDR3 has 12 residues. CDR1 MNHEY and CDR2 SVGEGT come from the germline V gene. V was pared by 11 bases and J by 8 bases, with 13 bases between. For the CDR3, the DNA is TGTGCCGGAAGGGATAGGGATTCACCCCTCCACTTT. The encoded protein is CAGRDRDSPLHF.

This clonotype was found many times. The J gene is TRBJ1-5, the V gene TRBV28; D gene unclear. Germline V gene lookup returns CDR1 MDHEN and CDR2 SYDVKM. This CDR3 has 14 residues. Deletions cut 5 bases from V and 5 bases from J, with 13 bases between. Here the CDR3 DNA reads TGTGCCAGCAGTCCCGGCCTTGCGTATCAGCCCCAGCATTTT. Amino acid sequence: CASSPGLAYQPQHF.

This clonotype was observed at least ten times. The V call is TRBV7-2, the J call TRBJ2-3; TRBD2 is a possible D gene (7 bases). V lost 0 bases, J lost 8 bases, and 15 bases lay in between. CDR1 and CDR2 from the germline V gene are SGHTA and FQGNSA. The CDR3 runs 15 residues. The chain's CDR3 is CASSLASRGAGTQYF. The CDR3 nucleotides are TGTGCCAGCAGCTTAGCTAGTCGGGGGGCAGGTACGCAGTATTTT.

This clonotype was detected only a few times. The chain recombines TRBV12-5 with TRBJ2-6; the D is unclear. This CDR3 spans 13 amino acids. Germline assignment: CDR1 LGHNT and CDR2 FRNRAP. Trimming took off 8 bases at V and 4 bases at J, with 9 bases between the two ends. The chain's CDR3 is CASLGSGANVLTF. CDR3 bases: TGTGCTAGTTTGGGGTCCGGGGCCAACGTCCTGACTTTC.

This clonotype was counted only a few times. J is TRBJ2-3 and V is TRBV5-4, with a tentative D call TRBD2 (6 bases). There are 13 residues in the CDR3. CDR1 is SGHNT and CDR2 is YYREEE in the germline V gene (reference sequence). Trimming pared 1 base from V and 6 bases from J, leaving 9 bases between. CDR3 protein: CASSLTSSDTQYF. Written as DNA, the CDR3 is TGTGCCAGCAGCTTGACTAGCTCGGATACGCAGTATTTT.

The CDR3 nucleotides read TGTGCCAGCAGCCCCACCTTTGGGGCTCTACTGGGAAACACCATATATTTT. This encodes CASSPTFGALLGNTIYF. V and J are TRBV4-2 and TRBJ1-3; TRBD1 is a possible D gene (5 bases). Germline loops: CDR1 LGHNA, CDR2 YNFKEQ. CDR3 length equals 17 residues. The V end was cut by 4 bases, the J end by 4 bases, with 20 bases between.

The rearrangement joins TRBV20-1 to TRBJ2-7, with D perhaps TRBD1 or TRBD2 (5 bases each). Germline V CDR1 and CDR2: DFQATT, SNEGSKA (reference sequence). The CDR3 extends over 14 amino acids. Trimming took 0 bases from V and 2 from J, leaving 11 bases between them. The CDR3 here is CSARDRDAAYEQYF. The CDR3 nucleotides read TGCAGTGCTAGAGACCGGGACGCAGCCTACGAGCAGTACTTC.

In its sample, this clonotype was seen many times. The chain joins TRBV7-9 to TRBJ2-7, with a tentative D call TRBD1 (5 bases). The CDR3 is 17 residues long. V lost 4 bases to trimming and J lost 3 bases, with 22 bases between them. Germline V gives CDR1 SEHNR, CDR2 FQNEAQ (reference sequence). The CDR3 sequence is CASSSQGPRVDIYEQYF. CDR3 bases: TGTGCCAGCAGCTCCCAGGGTCCCAGAGTCGATATCTACGAGCAGTACTTC.

This clonotype was seen only a few times. The chain is built from TRBV6-2 or TRBV6-3 and TRBJ1-5; D gene unclear. V was cut by 0 bases and J by 0 bases, with 6 bases left in between. This CDR3 is 15 amino acids long. Germline CDR1 is MNHEY and CDR2 is SVGEGT. CDR3 DNA: TGTGCCAGCAGTTACTCTTGGGATAGCAATCAGCCCCAGCATTTT. Protein product: CASSYSWDSNQPQHF.

This clonotype showed up many times. V usage is TRBV4-1 and J usage is TRBJ2-7; D is possibly TRBD1 (5 bases). V lost 0 bases to trimming and J lost 4 bases, with 13 bases between them. The germline gives CDR1 MGHRA, CDR2 YSYEKL. The CDR3 spans 15 residues. The CDR3: CASSQEVGVGYEQYF. DNA for the CDR3: TGCGCCAGCAGCCAAGAGGTAGGGGTGGGATACGAGCAGTACTTC.

In this sample, this clonotype turned up many times. The chain couples TRBV6-1 to TRBJ1-4; D might be TRBD1 (6 bases). From germline, CDR1 is MNHNS and CDR2 SASEGT. The V end was cut by 6 bases, the J end by 5 bases, with 19 bases between. The CDR3 covers 16 residues. CDR3 residues: CASRGGQTLLNEKLFF. In DNA form, the CDR3 reads TGTGCCAGCAGGGGAGGACAGACCCTTCTCAATGAAAAACTGTTTTTT.

This clonotype has just a few counts. The chain carries TRBV20-1 and TRBJ2-3; 11 bases match TRBD2. The germline CDR1 and CDR2 sequences are DFQATT and SNEGSKA (reference sequence). The CDR3 sequence is 17 residues long. Trimming removed 0 bases from V and 2 bases from J; junction bases left unmatched: 7. The CDR3 bases are TGCAGTGCTAGAGATCACCTAGCGGGGGGCCTCACAGATACGCAGTATTTT. This encodes CSARDHLAGGLTDTQYF.

At least ten counts were recorded for this clonotype. This chain links TRBV7-2 with TRBJ2-2, with a weak D call TRBD2 (6 bases). CDR1 is SGHTA and CDR2 is FQGNSA in the germline V gene. V dropped 5 bases and J dropped 10 bases, with 14 bases sitting between them. CDR3 size: 13 residues. In DNA, the CDR3 is TGTGCCAGCAGCCTGGGGGGTCCCCCGGAGCTGTTTTTT. Its protein is CASSLGGPPELFF. Supplemented by reference TRBV7-2 and TRBJ2-2, the full variable domain reads GAGVSQSPSNKVTEKGKDVELRCDPISGHTALYWYRQSLGQGLEFLIYFQGNSAPDKSGLPSDRFSAERTGGSVSTLTIQRTQQEDSAVYLCASSLGGPPELFFGEGSRLTVL.